The clone carrying this T cell receptor beta chain was picked up one time. The junction does not match germline at one end; this may be a read error. This entry belongs to a study of blood T cells in healthy people across ages. Alongside a J-beta primer mix, a sample-barcoded 5' primer served in a second PCR lasting 7 to 11 cycles. TCRdb passed the 5' RACE reads through MiXCR, listing each CDR3 protein once. Among approximately 690,000 distinct CDR3 sequences, under 65% were seen once, and the ten largest hold roughly 34%. Peripheral blood samples of 9 to 10 milliliters were drawn from each donor. There were at least 5.5 micrograms of total RNA extracted from every sample. CDR3 length: 12 residues. The germline V gene has CDR1 ENHRY and CDR2 SYGVKD.

The clonotype comes from a man in his sixties in good health. The chain couples TRBV10-3 to TRBJ2-1, with TRBD1 matching 7 bases. The sequenced sample consisted of blood. The CDR3 is CAVSDWGQEQFF. The CDR3, as DNA: TGTGCCGTCAGTGACTGGGGACAGGAGCAGTTCTTC.